This T cell receptor (beta chain) emerged from a study of neurological immune-mediated disorders. Time point given: longitudinal time-point 1 (baseline). From 2 million PBMCs stored at -80 C, the unsorted libraries were generated. V lost 1 base and J lost 1, with 16 bases in between. The CDR3 has 17 amino acids. Per the germline V gene, CDR1 is DFQATT and CDR2 is SNEGSKA (reference sequence). Points from the study as a whole: The study found no CDR3 amino acid sequences shared by expanded clones across subjects, suggesting private repertoires in all groups.

This clonotype showed up many times. As yet, its antigen is unknown. The authors made cDNA by 5'RACE with 10-nucleotide random UMIs. MiXCR, run by TCRdb on the 5' RACE reads, gives a single entry per CDR3 protein. The data contain tens of thousands of distinct CDR3 sequences, more than 8.5% of them singletons. The chain carries TRBV20-1 and TRBJ2-2; no clear D gene. The clonotype was recovered from a man aged 25 to 40 in good health. The material sequenced was PBMCs. The CDR3 spells CSARVAKSPKNTGELFF. The DNA for the CDR3 is TGCAGTGCTAGAGTGGCGAAATCCCCCAAGAACACCGGGGAGCTGTTTTTT.